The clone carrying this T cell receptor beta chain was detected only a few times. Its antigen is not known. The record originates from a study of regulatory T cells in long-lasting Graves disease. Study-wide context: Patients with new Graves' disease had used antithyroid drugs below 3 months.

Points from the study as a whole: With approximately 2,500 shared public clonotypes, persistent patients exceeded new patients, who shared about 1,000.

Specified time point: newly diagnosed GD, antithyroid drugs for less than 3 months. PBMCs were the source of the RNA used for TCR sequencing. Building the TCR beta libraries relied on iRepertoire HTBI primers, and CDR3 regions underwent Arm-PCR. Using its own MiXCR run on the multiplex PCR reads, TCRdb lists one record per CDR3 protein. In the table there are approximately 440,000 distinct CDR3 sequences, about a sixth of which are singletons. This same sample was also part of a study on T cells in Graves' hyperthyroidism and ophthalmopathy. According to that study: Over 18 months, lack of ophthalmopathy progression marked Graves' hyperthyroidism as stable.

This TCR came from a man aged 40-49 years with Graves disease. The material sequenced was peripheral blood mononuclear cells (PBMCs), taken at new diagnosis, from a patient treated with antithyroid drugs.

Written as DNA, the CDR3 is TGTGCCTGGACCCGTCAACAGGGGGGTGAGCAGTACTTC. As protein: CAWTRQQGGEQYF. This chain joins TRBV30 and TRBJ2-7, with 8 bases that match TRBD1. CDR3 length: 13 residues. The germline V gene has CDR1 GTSNPN and CDR2 SVGIG (reference sequence). The junction had 9 bases not matched to a gene; V was cut back by 4 bases and J by 7 bases.